The rows below give T cell receptor beta chains drawn from one sample of a study of cytotoxic CD8 clonotypes in ibrutinib-treated CLL. The protocol was immunoSEQ multiplex PCR, while the TCRdb copy is restricted to in-frame clones and leaves out a portion. The sample yields tens of thousands of clones, approximately 69% seen once. The specimen was PBMCs, collected after 12 months of ibrutinib treatment. The source of these receptors is a human donor with chronic lymphocytic leukemia. The CDR3 runs from the conserved cysteine through the conserved F or W.

TRBJ2-7 | TRBV5-4 | 15 | CASSLGGQSRYEQYF
TRBJ2-1 | TRBV29-1 | 15 | CSGRTSGGAGNEQFF
TRBJ1-2 | TRBV18 | 14 | CASSPPGTVYGYTF
TRBJ2-1 | TRBV14 | 14 | CASSYREAYNEQFF
TRBJ2-1 | TRBV5-4 | 15 | CASSLVLAGEDEQFF
TRBJ2-3 | TRBV30 | 13 | CAWSGGLTDTQYF
TRBJ1-1 | TRBV6-5 | 13 | CASTGGSNTEAFF
TRBJ2-5 | TRBV4-2 | 16 | CASSHQAETGAETQYF
TRBJ1-1 | TRBV27 | 12 | CASSSDRTEAFF
TRBJ2-7 | TRBV5-1 | 15 | CASSLDARGGYEQYF
TRBJ1-2 | TRBV6-1 | 12 | CASSEGLYGYTF
TRBJ2-3 | TRBV9 | 18 | CASSATGTSGGSTDTQYF
TRBJ2-3 | TRBV5-4 | 16 | CASSLSGASSTDTQYF
TRBJ2-1 | TRBV7-8 | 14 | CASSLGEGPKEQFF
TRBJ2-5 | TRBV15 | 13 | CATSIRYQETQYF
TRBJ1-5 | TRBV6-4 | 15 | CASSASGGSNQPQHF
TRBJ2-5 | TRBV6-1 | 15 | CASIVQDTYQETQYF
TRBJ2-7 | TRBV2 | 14 | CASRLRTESYEQYF
TRBJ1-1 | TRBV20-1 | 11 | CSASITGAAFF
TRBJ1-2 | TRBV10-3 | 13 | CAISEGDSYGYTF
TRBJ2-3 | TRBV5-1 | 14 | CASSSSSGSDTQYF
TRBJ2-1 | TRBV7-9 | 14 | CASSQLAGFNEQFF
TRBJ2-4 | TRBV9 | 15 | CASSVDGHSGDIQYF
TRBJ2-3 | TRBV5-5 | 14 | CASSFSGVTDTQYF
TRBJ1-2 | TRBV7-9 | 13 | CASSQLHNYGYTF
TRBJ1-2 | TRBV7-2 | 13 | CASSLETLYGYTF
TRBJ1-2 | TRBV7-3 | 14 | CASSFGPGDYGYTF
TRBJ2-7 | TRBV5-4 | 15 | CASTLGGLGGYEQYF
TRBJ1-4 | TRBV19 | 16 | CASSRAPRRTNGKLFF
TRBJ1-4 | TRBV5-1 | 13 | CASSPPFIDKLFF
TRBJ2-7 | TRBV18 | 14 | CASSMQGAFYEQYF
TRBJ1-4 | TRBV5-1 | 14 | CASTLQGGSEKLFF
TRBJ2-3 | TRBV6-1 | 17 | CASSESTSAKSTDTQYF
TRBJ2-1 | TRBV18 | 17 | CASSPPSRGGRWNEQFF
TRBJ1-5 | TRBV7-2 | 15 | CASSLRVGSNQPQHF
TRBJ1-1 | TRBV4-3 | 11 | CASTQGTEAFF
TRBJ2-3 | TRBV7-9 | 19 | CASSLSRLAGAYSTDTQYF